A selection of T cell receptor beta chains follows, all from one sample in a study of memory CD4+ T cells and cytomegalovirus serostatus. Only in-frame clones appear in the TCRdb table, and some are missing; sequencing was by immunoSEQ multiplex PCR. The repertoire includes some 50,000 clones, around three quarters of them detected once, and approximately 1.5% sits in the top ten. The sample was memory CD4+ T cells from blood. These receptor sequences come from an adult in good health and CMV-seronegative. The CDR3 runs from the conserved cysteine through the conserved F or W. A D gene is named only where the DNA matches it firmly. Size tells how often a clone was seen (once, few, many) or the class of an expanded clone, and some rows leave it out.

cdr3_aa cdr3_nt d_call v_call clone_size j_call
CASSTMGRHNYGYTF TGTGCCAGCAGCACAATGGGACGGCATAACTATGGCTACACCTTC - TRBV5-6 few TRBJ1-2
CATSSLDDWGTEAFF TGTGCCACCAGCAGCCTCGACGATTGGGGCACTGAAGCTTTCTTT - TRBV15 many TRBJ1-1
CASSLLGGRGGQTEAFF TGTGCCAGCAGTTTACTAGGGGGCCGAGGGGGACAAACTGAAGCTTTCTTT TRBD1 TRBV28 few TRBJ1-1
CASSSPSTDTQYF TGTGCCAGCAGCTCACCGAGCACAGATACGCAGTATTTT - TRBV5-6 - TRBJ2-3
CASSLLPGQGSTEAFF TGTGCCAGCAGTTTACTTCCCGGACAGGGAAGCACTGAAGCTTTCTTT TRBD1 TRBV27 - TRBJ1-1
CASSLYRGGNSEQYF TGTGCCAGCAGCCTTTATCGGGGGGGCAATAGCGAGCAGTACTTC TRBD2 TRBV7-2 - TRBJ2-7
CACGNTEAFF TGTGCATGCGGGAACACTGAAGCTTTCTTT - TRBV28 - TRBJ1-1
CASGGSPPGELFF TGTGCCAGTGGAGGGAGTCCCCCCGGGGAGCTGTTTTTT - TRBV19 - TRBJ2-2
CAWSVSGGGQFF TGTGCCTGGAGTGTAAGTGGGGGAGGGCAGTTCTTC - TRBV30 - TRBJ2-1
CASSLVDMNYGYTF TGCGCCAGCAGCCTTGTGGACATGAACTATGGCTACACCTTC - TRBV5-1 - TRBJ1-2
CASSLQGSSQPQHF TGTGCCAGCAGCTTGCAGGGGTCGTCTCAGCCCCAGCATTTT - TRBV5-4 - TRBJ1-5
CSVGIYEQYF TGCAGTGTCGGGATCTACGAGCAGTACTTC - TRBV20-1 - TRBJ2-7
CASSIGENTGELFF TGTGCCAGTAGTATCGGTGAAAACACCGGGGAGCTGTTTTTT - TRBV19 - TRBJ2-2
CASSLGQGNQPQHF TGTGCCAGCAGCCTTGGACAGGGGAATCAGCCCCAGCATTTT TRBD1 TRBV6-1 - TRBJ1-5
CAWSVVRAGGLFEKLFF TGTGCCTGGAGTGTAGTGAGGGCAGGGGGCTTATTTGAAAAACTGTTTTTT TRBD1 TRBV30 - TRBJ1-4
CASSLGPRTNVLTF TGTGCCAGCAGCTTGGGACCCCGAACCAACGTCCTGACTTTC - TRBV5-7 few TRBJ2-6
CASSPTVTAESPLHF TGTGCCAGCAGCCCGACGGTCACCGCCGAATCACCCCTCCACTTT - TRBV7-2 - TRBJ1-6
CASSSTGTGSRETQYF TGTGCCAGCAGTTCAACCGGGACAGGGAGCAGAGAGACCCAGTACTTC TRBD1 TRBV28 few TRBJ2-5
CASSLTKTGTGGTGELFF TGTGCCAGCAGCTTAACGAAAACCGGGACAGGGGGCACCGGGGAGCTGTTTTTT TRBD1 TRBV11-3 - TRBJ2-2
CASSPRQITGELFF TGTGCCAGCTCACCACGGCAGATTACCGGGGAGCTGTTTTTT - TRBV18 - TRBJ2-2
CASSPGQKRISNYGYTF TGTGCCAGCAGTCCCGGACAGAAGAGGATCTCTAACTATGGCTACACCTTC - TRBV28 - TRBJ1-2
CASSPGGRVTYEQYF TGTGCCAGCAGCCCGGGGGGACGGGTTACCTACGAGCAGTACTTC TRBD2 TRBV6-6 - TRBJ2-7
CAISPQGAGSTDTQYF TGTGCCATCAGCCCCCAGGGAGCGGGTAGCACAGATACGCAGTATTTT - TRBV10-3 - TRBJ2-3
CASSFTGQSSGNTIYF TGTGCCAGCAGCTTCACAGGGCAGTCCTCTGGAAACACCATATATTTT - TRBV7-9 - TRBJ1-3